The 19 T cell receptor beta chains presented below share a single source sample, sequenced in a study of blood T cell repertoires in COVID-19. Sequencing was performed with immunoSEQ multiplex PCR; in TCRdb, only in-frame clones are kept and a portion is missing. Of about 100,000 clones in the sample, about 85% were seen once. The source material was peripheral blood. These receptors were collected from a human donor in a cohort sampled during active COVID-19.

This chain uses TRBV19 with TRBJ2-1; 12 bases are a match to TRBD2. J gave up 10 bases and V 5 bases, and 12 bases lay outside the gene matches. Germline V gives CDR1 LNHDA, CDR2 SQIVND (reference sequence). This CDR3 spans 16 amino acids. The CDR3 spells CASSQPRSLAGGEQFF. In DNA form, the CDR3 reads TGTGCCAGTAGTCAACCCCGCTCACTAGCGGGGGGCGAGCAGTTCTTC.

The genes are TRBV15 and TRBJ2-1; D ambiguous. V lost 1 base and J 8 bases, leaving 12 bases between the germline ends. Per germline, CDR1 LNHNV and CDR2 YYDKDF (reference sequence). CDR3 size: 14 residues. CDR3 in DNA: TGTGCCACCAGCAGAGCTAGTAGCTTCGATGAGCAGTTCTTC. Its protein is CATSRASSFDEQFF.

This chain's CDR3 is CATSRAHNYGYTF. CDR3 bases: TGTGCCACCAGCAGAGCCCATAACTATGGCTACACCTTC. The rearrangement uses TRBV15 and TRBJ1-2; the D is unclear. Between the trimmed V and J ends, which lost 1 base and 1 base, there was a span of 4 bases. The CDR3 is 13 amino acids. CDR1 is LNHNV, CDR2 YYDKDF, per germline (reference sequence).

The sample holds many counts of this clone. The CDR3 protein is CASSFSPRVYEQYF. In nucleotides, the CDR3 is TGTGCCAGCAGCTTCAGTCCTCGGGTCTACGAGCAGTACTTC. V and J are TRBV7-2 and TRBJ2-7; D remains ambiguous. Trimming took off 3 bases at V and 3 bases at J, with 12 bases between the two ends. Germline V gives CDR1 SGHTA, CDR2 FQGNSA. This CDR3 spans 14 amino acids.

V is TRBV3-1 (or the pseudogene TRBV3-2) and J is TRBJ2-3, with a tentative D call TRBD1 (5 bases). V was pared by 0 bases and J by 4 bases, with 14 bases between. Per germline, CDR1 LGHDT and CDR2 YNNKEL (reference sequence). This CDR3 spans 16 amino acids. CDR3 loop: CASSQDQGTNADTQYF. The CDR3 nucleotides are TGTGCCAGCAGCCAAGATCAGGGTACGAATGCAGATACGCAGTATTTT.

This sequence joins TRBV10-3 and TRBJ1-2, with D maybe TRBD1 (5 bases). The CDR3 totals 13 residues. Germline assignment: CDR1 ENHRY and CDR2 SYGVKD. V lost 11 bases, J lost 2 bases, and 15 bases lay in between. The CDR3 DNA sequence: TGTGCCGTAACGGCGGAGGGGAACTATGGCTACACCTTC. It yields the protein CAVTAEGNYGYTF.

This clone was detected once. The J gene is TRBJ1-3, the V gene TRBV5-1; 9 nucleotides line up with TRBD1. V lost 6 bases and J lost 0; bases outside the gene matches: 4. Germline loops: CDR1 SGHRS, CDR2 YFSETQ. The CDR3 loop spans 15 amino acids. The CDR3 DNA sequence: TGCGCCAGCAACCCGGGACAGGGCTCTGGAAACACCATATATTTT. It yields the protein CASNPGQGSGNTIYF.

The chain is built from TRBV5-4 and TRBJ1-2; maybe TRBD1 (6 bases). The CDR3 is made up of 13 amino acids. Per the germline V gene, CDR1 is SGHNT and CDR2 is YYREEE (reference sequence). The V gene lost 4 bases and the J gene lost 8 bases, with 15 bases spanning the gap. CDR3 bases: TGTGCCAGCAGCCGTACAGGGCTCAACGGCTACACCTTC. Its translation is CASSRTGLNGYTF.

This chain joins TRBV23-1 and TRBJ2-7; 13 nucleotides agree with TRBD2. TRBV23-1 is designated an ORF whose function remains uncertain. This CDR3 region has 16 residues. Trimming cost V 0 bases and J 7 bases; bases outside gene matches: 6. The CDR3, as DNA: TGCGCCAGCAGTCAATCCTTACTAGCGGGAGGGAGTGAGCAGTACTTC. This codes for CASSQSLLAGGSEQYF.

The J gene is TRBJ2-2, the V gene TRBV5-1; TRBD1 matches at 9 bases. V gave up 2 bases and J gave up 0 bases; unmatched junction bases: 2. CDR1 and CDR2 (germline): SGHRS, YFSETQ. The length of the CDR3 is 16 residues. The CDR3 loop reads CASSLQGATNTGELFF. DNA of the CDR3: TGCGCCAGCAGCTTACAGGGGGCTACGAACACCGGGGAGCTGTTTTTT.

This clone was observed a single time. DNA for the CDR3: TGTGCCAGCAATACTCTAGCGGGGGGATACAATGAGCAGTTCTTC. Amino acids: CASNTLAGGYNEQFF. The chain links TRBV3-1 (or the pseudogene TRBV3-2) to TRBJ2-1, with 11 bases matching TRBD2. From germline, CDR1 is LGHDT and CDR2 YNNKEL (reference sequence). V gave up 7 bases and J gave up 4 bases; unmatched junction bases: 6. The CDR3 is made up of 15 amino acids.

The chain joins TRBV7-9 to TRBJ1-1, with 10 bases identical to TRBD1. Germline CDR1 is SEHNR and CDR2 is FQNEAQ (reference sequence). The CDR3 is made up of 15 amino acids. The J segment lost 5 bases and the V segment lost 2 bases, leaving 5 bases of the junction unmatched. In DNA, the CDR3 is TGTGCCAGCAGCTTAATGGGACAGGGGAGAACTGAAGCTTTCTTT. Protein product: CASSLMGQGRTEAFF.

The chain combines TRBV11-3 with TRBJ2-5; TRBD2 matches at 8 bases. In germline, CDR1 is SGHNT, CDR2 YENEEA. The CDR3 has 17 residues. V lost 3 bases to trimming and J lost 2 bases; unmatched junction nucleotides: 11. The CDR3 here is CASSLGLGGGSQETQYF. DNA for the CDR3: TGTGCCAGCAGCTTGGGACTGGGCGGGGGGTCTCAAGAGACCCAGTACTTC.

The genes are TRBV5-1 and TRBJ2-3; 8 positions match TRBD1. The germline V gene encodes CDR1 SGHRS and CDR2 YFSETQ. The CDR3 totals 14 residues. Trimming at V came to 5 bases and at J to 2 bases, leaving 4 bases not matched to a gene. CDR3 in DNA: TGCGCCAGCAGGTGGACAGGGCCCACAGATACGCAGTATTTT. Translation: CASRWTGPTDTQYF.

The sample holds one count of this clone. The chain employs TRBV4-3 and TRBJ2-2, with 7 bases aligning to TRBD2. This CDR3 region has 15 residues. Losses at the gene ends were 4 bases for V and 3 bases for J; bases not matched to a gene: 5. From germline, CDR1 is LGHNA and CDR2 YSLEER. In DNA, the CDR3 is TGCGCCAGCAGCCTTTGGGACTACTACACCGGGGAGCTGTTTTTT. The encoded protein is CASSLWDYYTGELFF.

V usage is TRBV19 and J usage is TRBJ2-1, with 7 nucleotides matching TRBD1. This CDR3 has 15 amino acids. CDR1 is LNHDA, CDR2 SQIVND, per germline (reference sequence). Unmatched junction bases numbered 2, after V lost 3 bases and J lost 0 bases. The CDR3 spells CASSMTGSSYNEQFF. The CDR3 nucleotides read TGTGCCAGTAGTATGACAGGGAGCTCCTACAATGAGCAGTTCTTC.

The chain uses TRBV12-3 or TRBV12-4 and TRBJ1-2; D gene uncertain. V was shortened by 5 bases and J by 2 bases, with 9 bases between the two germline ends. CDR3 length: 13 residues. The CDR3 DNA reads TGTGCCAGCAGTGTGGGCCCCAACTATGGCTACACCTTC. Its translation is CASSVGPNYGYTF.

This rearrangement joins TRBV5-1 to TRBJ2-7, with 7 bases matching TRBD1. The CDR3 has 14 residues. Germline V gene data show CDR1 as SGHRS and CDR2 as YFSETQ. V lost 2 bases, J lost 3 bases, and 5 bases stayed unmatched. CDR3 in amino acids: CASSFDRVNYEQYF. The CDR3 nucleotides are TGCGCCAGCAGCTTTGACAGGGTAAACTACGAGCAGTACTTC. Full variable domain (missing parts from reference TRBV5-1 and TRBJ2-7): KAGVTQTPRYLIKTRGQQVTLSCSPISGHRSVSWYQQTPGQGLQFLFEYFSETQRNKGNFPGRFSGRQFSNSRSEMNVSTLELGDSALYLCASSFDRVNYEQYFGPGTRLTVT.

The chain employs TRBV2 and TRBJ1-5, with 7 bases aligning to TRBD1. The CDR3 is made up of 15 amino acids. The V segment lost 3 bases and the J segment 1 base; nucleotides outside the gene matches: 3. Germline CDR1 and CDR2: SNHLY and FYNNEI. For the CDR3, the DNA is TGTGCCAGCAGTGAGAGGGGGCTGAGCAATCAGCCCCAGCATTTT. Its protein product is CASSERGLSNQPQHF. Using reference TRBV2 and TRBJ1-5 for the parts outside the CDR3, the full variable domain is EPEVTQTPSHQVTQMGQEVILRCVPISNHLYFYWYRQILGQKVEFLVSFYNNEISEKSEIFDDQFSVERPDGSNFTLKIRSTKLEDSAMYFCASSERGLSNQPQHFGDGTRLSIL.